The rows below give T cell receptor beta chains drawn from one sample of a study of blood T cell repertoires in COVID-19. TCRdb's copy holds only in-frame clones and misses some; the assay was immunoSEQ multiplex PCR. The sample lists 300,000 to 350,000 clones; approximately 89% were seen once. Sequencing was carried out using peripheral blood. The receptors here all came from a woman between 18 and 30 years old who had recovered from COVID-19. CDR3s include the opening cysteine and the closing phenylalanine or tryptophan. A D gene is named only where the DNA matches it firmly. Where a row states a size, it is once, few, many or the class of an expanded clone; other rows omit it.

TGTGCCAGCAGCCCTCGGACAGGGAACACCGGGGAGCTGTTTTTT,CASSPRTGNTGELFF,once,TRBD1,15,TRBJ2-2,TRBV6-2/TRBV6-3
TGTGCCAGTAGTCGGACTAGCTTCCAAGAGACCCAGTACTTC,CASSRTSFQETQYF,NA,TRBD2,14,TRBJ2-5,TRBV19
TGTGCCAGCAGCGCCTGGGGCACAACTAATGAAAAACTGTTTTTT,CASSAWGTTNEKLFF,NA,NA,15,TRBJ1-4,TRBV28
TGTGCCAGCAGCTTAGAGCGTGAGCAGTTCTTC,CASSLEREQFF,once,NA,11,TRBJ2-1,TRBV7-9
TGTGCCAGCAGTTACTCTTCCGGGGGCACTGAAGCTTTCTTT,CASSYSSGGTEAFF,few,NA,14,TRBJ1-1,TRBV6-5
TGTGCCAGCAGCTTGCTTCTCACAGATACGCAGTATTTT,CASSLLLTDTQYF,NA,NA,13,TRBJ2-3,TRBV5-6
TGTGCCAGCAGCCATTCGGGGCTAGCGGGCCACAATGAGCAGTTCTTC,CASSHSGLAGHNEQFF,NA,TRBD2,16,TRBJ2-1,TRBV27
TGTGCCAGCAGCTTAGATACTAGCGGCACAGATACGCAGTATTTT,CASSLDTSGTDTQYF,NA,TRBD2,15,TRBJ2-3,TRBV11-3
TGTGCCAGTAGTTTCTCGGGACAGATCGACTATGGCTACACCTTC,CASSFSGQIDYGYTF,NA,TRBD1,15,TRBJ1-2,TRBV19
TGTGCCAGCTCACGAACGCGGGATACGCAGTATTTT,CASSRTRDTQYF,NA,NA,12,TRBJ2-3,TRBV18
TGTGCCAGCAGCGCCTTGAGCTCTGGGGCCAACGTCCTGACTTTC,CASSALSSGANVLTF,NA,NA,15,TRBJ2-6,TRBV9
TGTGCCAGCAGTAAAAGGGGGAGCAATCAGCCCCAGCATTTT,CASSKRGSNQPQHF,NA,NA,14,TRBJ1-5,TRBV3-1/TRBV3-2
TGTGCCAGCAGCTTGTGGCAGGCCCACACCGGGGAGCTGTTTTTT,CASSLWQAHTGELFF,NA,NA,15,TRBJ2-2,TRBV7-2
TGTGCCACCAGCAGAGATTTTTTCCGGACTATGGCCAGCAATCAGCCCCAGCATTTT,CATSRDFFRTMASNQPQHF,NA,NA,19,TRBJ1-5,TRBV15
TGTGCCAGCAGCGGGGGGAGGGCCTATGAGCAGTTCTTC,CASSGGRAYEQFF,NA,TRBD2,13,TRBJ2-1,TRBV13
TGTGCCAGCAGTTACGCGGGACTGGGGAAAGAGACCCAGTACTTC,CASSYAGLGKETQYF,NA,NA,15,TRBJ2-5,TRBV6-2/TRBV6-3
TGTGCCAGCATCCCGGGAGGGGGCTACGAAAAACTGTTTTTT,CASIPGGGYEKLFF,NA,TRBD1,14,TRBJ1-4,TRBV28
TGCAGCGTCGCCGGGATGTGGGAGACCCAGTACTTC,CSVAGMWETQYF,NA,NA,12,TRBJ2-5,TRBV29-1
TGCGCCAGCAGCCTAGCGGACGGGGTATTTCAGCCCCAGCATTTT,CASSLADGVFQPQHF,NA,NA,15,TRBJ1-5,TRBV4-1
TGTGCCAGCAGCTTAGCACCCGGACTAGCGGGAGGGTCGTACAATGAGCAGTTCTTC,CASSLAPGLAGGSYNEQFF,NA,TRBD2,19,TRBJ2-1,TRBV7-4
TGCGCCAGCAGCTTGCGGCTAGCGGGAGGAAACAATGAGCAGTTCTTC,CASSLRLAGGNNEQFF,NA,TRBD2,16,TRBJ2-1,TRBV5-1
TGTGCCAGCAGCCAAGCGACAGGGGGCACTGAAGCTTTCTTT,CASSQATGGTEAFF,NA,TRBD1,14,TRBJ1-1,TRBV3-1/TRBV3-2
TGTGCCAGCAGCTCGCGGTCCCGGGACAGGGGTTCAAGCACAGATACGCAGTATTTT,CASSSRSRDRGSSTDTQYF,NA,TRBD1,19,TRBJ2-3,TRBV9
TGTGCCAGCTCGCTCAGGGTTGCCTATGGCTACACCTTC,CASSLRVAYGYTF,NA,NA,13,TRBJ1-2,TRBV18
TGTGCCAGCAGCTCTAGGAGGGGGTCCCGGGACAGCCATAGCAATCAGCCCCAGCATTTT,CASSSRRGSRDSHSNQPQHF,NA,TRBD1,20,TRBJ1-5,TRBV7-8
TGCGCCAGCAGCTTGGCTTGGCAGGGGCCTGAAGCTTTCTTT,CASSLAWQGPEAFF,NA,NA,14,TRBJ1-1,TRBV5-1
TGCAGCGTTCGGGGAGATGGCTACACCTTC,CSVRGDGYTF,NA,NA,10,TRBJ1-2,TRBV29-1
TGTGCCACCGCTTCCTATATGCGACAGGTCGGTCAGCCCCAGCATTTT,CATASYMRQVGQPQHF,NA,NA,16,TRBJ1-5,TRBV12-1
TGTGCCAGCAGTGAACAGGGCCATAACACTGAAGCTTTCTTT,CASSEQGHNTEAFF,once,NA,14,TRBJ1-1,TRBV9
TGTGCCTGGAGTGTACTCTACAATGAGCAGTTCTTC,CAWSVLYNEQFF,NA,NA,12,TRBJ2-1,TRBV30
TGTGCCTGGAGTGTTGGGGGGAGTCAGACAGATACGCAGTATTTT,CAWSVGGSQTDTQYF,NA,NA,15,TRBJ2-3,TRBV30
TGTGCCAGCTCACGACGGGTGAACCAAGAGACCCAGTACTTC,CASSRRVNQETQYF,NA,NA,14,TRBJ2-5,TRBV18
TGTGCCGGTAGCTGGTCCGTTAACTATGGCTACACCTTC,CAGSWSVNYGYTF,NA,NA,13,TRBJ1-2,TRBV6-5
TGTGCCGAAGACGGGGGGCTCCCTAACTATGGCTACACCTTC,CAEDGGLPNYGYTF,NA,NA,14,TRBJ1-2,TRBV30
TGTGCCAGCAGTGACTATCGAGCGGGAGAGATTGAGTATTTT,CASSDYRAGEIEYF,NA,TRBD2,14,TRBJ2-3,TRBV6-2/TRBV6-3
TGTGCCAGCAGGCAGGCATCTCTGAACACTGAAGCTTTCTTT,CASRQASLNTEAFF,NA,NA,14,TRBJ1-1,TRBV2
TGTGCCAGCATCTTGTGGACAGTCTATGGCTACACCTTC,CASILWTVYGYTF,NA,NA,13,TRBJ1-2,TRBV25-1
TGTGCCAGTAGGGGACTAGCGGGGCCTCGGAATGAGCAGTTCTTC,CASRGLAGPRNEQFF,NA,TRBD2,15,TRBJ2-1,TRBV19
TGTGCCAGCAGAAACAGGGGCAGCACTGAAGCTTTCTTT,CASRNRGSTEAFF,NA,TRBD1,13,TRBJ1-1,TRBV27
TGCGCCAGCGGCGCGGCTACTCCCTACAATGAGCAGTTCTTC,CASGAATPYNEQFF,NA,NA,14,TRBJ2-1,TRBV10-2
TGTGCCTGGAGTTCTAGAGTGGTCTATAATTCACCCCTCCACTTT,CAWSSRVVYNSPLHF,few,NA,15,TRBJ1-6,TRBV30